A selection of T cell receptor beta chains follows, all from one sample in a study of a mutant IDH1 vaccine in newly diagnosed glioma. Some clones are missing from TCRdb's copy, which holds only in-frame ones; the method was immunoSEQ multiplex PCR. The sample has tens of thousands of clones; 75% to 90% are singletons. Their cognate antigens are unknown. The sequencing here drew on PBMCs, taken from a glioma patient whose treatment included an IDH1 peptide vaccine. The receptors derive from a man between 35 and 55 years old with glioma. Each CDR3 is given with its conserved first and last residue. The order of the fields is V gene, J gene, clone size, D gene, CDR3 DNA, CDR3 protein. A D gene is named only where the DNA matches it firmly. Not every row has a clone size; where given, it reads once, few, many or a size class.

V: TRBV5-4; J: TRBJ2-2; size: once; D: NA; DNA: TGTGCCAGCAGCTTGGACACTAGTAACACCGGGGAGCTGTTTTTT; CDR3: CASSLDTSNTGELFF
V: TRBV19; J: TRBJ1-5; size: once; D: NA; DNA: TGTGCCAGTAGTATTGAAGGAATGAGCAATCAGCCCCAGCATTTT; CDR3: CASSIEGMSNQPQHF
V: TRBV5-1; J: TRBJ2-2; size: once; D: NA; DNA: TGCGCCAGCAGCGTAGGGGGAAACACCGGGGAGCTGTTTTTT; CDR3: CASSVGGNTGELFF
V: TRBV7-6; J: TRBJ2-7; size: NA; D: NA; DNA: TGTGCCAGCAGCTTAGACCCGAGCGCGGTGCAGTACTTC; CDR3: CASSLDPSAVQYF
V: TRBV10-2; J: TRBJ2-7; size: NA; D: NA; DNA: TGCGCCAGCAGTGATTATGGGAGAGAGCGGCCCGAGCAGTACTTC; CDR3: CASSDYGRERPEQYF
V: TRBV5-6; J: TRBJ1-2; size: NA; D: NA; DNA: TGTGCCAGCAGCCCTGGACAGACTAACTATGGCTACACCTTC; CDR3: CASSPGQTNYGYTF
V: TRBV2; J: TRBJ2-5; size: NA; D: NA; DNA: TGTGCCAGCGAGCGAGGACAGAAAGAGACCCAGTACTTC; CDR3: CASERGQKETQYF
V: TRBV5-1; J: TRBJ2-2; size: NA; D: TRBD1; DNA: TGCGCCAGCAGCGTCGGACAGGGTTTGGCCGGGGAGCTGTTTTTT; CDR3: CASSVGQGLAGELFF
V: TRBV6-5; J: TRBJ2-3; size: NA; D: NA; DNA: TGTGCCAGCAGTTCGGCCAGGAGGGACTCAGATACGCAGTATTTT; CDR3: CASSSARRDSDTQYF
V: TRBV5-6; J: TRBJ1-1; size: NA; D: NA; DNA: TGTGCCAGCAGCTTGTCAGGGTTGAACACTGAAGCTTTCTTT; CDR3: CASSLSGLNTEAFF
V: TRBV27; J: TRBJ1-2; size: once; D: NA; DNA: TGTGCCAGCAGTTCACTAGGGGGGAACTATGGCTACACCTTC; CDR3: CASSSLGGNYGYTF
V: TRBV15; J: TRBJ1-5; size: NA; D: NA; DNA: TGTGCCACCAGCAGAGATGTGGGTCGGCGGACAGCCTATAGCAATCAGCCCCAGCATTTT; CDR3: CATSRDVGRRTAYSNQPQHF
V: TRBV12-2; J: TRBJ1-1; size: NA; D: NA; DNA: TGTGCAAGTCGCTTCCAACAGGGGAAGAACACTGAAGCTTTCTTT; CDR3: CASRFQQGKNTEAFF
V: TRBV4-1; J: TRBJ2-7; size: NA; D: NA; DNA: TGCGCCAGCAGCCAAGCCGGGGGACGGAACGAGCAGTACTTC; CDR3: CASSQAGGRNEQYF
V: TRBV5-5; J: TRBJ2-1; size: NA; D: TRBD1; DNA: TGTGCCAGCAGCTTGGGGGACAGGGTCCCGAATGAGCAGTTCTTC; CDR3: CASSLGDRVPNEQFF
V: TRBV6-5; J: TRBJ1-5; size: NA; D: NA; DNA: TGTGCCAGCAGTTTGCGAGGTGGGGGCAATCAGCCCCAGCATTTT; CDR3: CASSLRGGGNQPQHF
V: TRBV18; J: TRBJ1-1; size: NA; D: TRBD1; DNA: TGTGCCAGCTCACCTCGGACAGGGGGCGAGAAGAACACTGAAGCTTTCTTT; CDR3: CASSPRTGGEKNTEAFF
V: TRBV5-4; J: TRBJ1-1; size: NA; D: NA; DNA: TGTGCCAGCAGCTTCGCGAACATGAACACTGAAGCTTTCTTT; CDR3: CASSFANMNTEAFF
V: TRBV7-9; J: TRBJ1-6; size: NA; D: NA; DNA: TGTGCCAGCAGCCAAGGTGCGTCACCCCTCCACTTT; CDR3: CASSQGASPLHF
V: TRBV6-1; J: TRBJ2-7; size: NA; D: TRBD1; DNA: TGTGCCAGCAGTGACGACAGGGGGCCGGGCTACGAGCAGTACTTC; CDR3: CASSDDRGPGYEQYF
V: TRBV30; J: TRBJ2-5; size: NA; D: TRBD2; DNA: TGTGCCTGGAACCGGGGGGGCCTTGAGACCCAGTACTTC; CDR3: CAWNRGGLETQYF
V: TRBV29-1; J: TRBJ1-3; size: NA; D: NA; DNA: TGCAGCCTACAGTTTTTCTCTGGAAACACCATATATTTT; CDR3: CSLQFFSGNTIYF
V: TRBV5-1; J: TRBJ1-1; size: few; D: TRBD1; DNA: TGCGCCAGCAGCATCTCTACAGGGGCGGACACTGAAGCTTTCTTT; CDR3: CASSISTGADTEAFF
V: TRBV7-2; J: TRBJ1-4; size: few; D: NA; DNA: TGTGCCAGCAGCTACTACCTTAATGAAAAACTGTTTTTT; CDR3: CASSYYLNEKLFF
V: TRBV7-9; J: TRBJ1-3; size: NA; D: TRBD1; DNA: TGTGCCAGCAGCAGACAGGGGGCTGCTGGAAACACCATATATTTT; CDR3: CASSRQGAAGNTIYF
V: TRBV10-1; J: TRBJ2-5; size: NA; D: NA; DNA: TGCGCCAGCAGCCGAGACCCCCAGGAGACCCAGTACTTC; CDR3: CASSRDPQETQYF
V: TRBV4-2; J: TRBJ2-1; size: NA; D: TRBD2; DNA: TGTGCCAGCAGCCAAGATTTTAGCGGGGGGGCTAATGAGCAGTTCTTC; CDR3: CASSQDFSGGANEQFF
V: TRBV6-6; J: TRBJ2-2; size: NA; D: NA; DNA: TGTGCCAGCAGTTATGGTTTGGGACACACCGGGGAGCTGTTTTTT; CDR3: CASSYGLGHTGELFF
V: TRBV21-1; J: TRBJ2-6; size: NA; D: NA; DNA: TGTGCCAGCAGCAAATACAGGAACTCTGGGGCCAACGTCCTGACTTTC; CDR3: CASSKYRNSGANVLTF
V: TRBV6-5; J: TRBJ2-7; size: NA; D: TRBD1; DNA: TGTGCCAGCAGGTTAGGACAGGGGGCCTACGAGCAGTACTTC; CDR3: CASRLGQGAYEQYF
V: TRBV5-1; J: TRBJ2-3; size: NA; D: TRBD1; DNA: TGCGCCAGCAGCTTCCGGGACAGACCAGATACGCAGTATTTT; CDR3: CASSFRDRPDTQYF
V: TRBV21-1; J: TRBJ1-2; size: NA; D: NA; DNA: TGTGCCAGCAACCTAGCCGGGCTACAGGGGGGGGGTGGCTACACCTTC; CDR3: CASNLAGLQGGGGYTF
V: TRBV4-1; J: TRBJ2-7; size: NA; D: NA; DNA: TGCGCCAGCAGCCAAGTACGGGACTCATCATCCTACGAGCAGTACTTC; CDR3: CASSQVRDSSSYEQYF
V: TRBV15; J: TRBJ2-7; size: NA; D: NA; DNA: TGTGCCACCAGCGAAACGGGACGGATCACAAGTGAGCAGTACTTC; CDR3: CATSETGRITSEQYF
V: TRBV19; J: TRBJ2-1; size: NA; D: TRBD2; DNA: TGTGCCAGTAGTTCCTCAGCGGGGGGGAGAAATGAGCAGTTCTTC; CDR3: CASSSSAGGRNEQFF
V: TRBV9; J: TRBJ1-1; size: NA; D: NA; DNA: TGTGCCAGCAGCTCTCCAGATAGGGGCCCAGAAGCTTTCTTT; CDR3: CASSSPDRGPEAFF
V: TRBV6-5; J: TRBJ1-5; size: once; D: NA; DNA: TGTGCCAGCAGCCCCTTCGGGGGTAGCAATCAGCCCCAGCATTTT; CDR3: CASSPFGGSNQPQHF
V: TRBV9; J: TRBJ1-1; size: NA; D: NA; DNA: TGTGCCAGCAGCTCCCAGGCGGAAAACACTGAAGCTTTCTTT; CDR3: CASSSQAENTEAFF
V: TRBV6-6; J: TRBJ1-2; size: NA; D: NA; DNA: TGTGCCAGCGGTACTAACTATGGCTACACCTTC; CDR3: CASGTNYGYTF
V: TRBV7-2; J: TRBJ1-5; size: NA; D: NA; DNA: TGTGCCAGCAGCCGGGACGGAAATAGCAATCAGCCCCAGCATTTT; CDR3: CASSRDGNSNQPQHF
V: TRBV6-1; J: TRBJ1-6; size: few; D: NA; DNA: TGTGCCAGCAGTGAAGTCGTGGACAGCTCATATTCACCCCTCCACTTT; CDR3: CASSEVVDSSYSPLHF
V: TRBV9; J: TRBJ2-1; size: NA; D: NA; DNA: TGTGCCAGCAGCGCAAGACCATACAATGAGCAGTTCTTC; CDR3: CASSARPYNEQFF
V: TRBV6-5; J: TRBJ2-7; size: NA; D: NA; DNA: TGTGCCAGCAGTTACGTTGGAGGGATAGGCGAGCAGTACTTC; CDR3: CASSYVGGIGEQYF
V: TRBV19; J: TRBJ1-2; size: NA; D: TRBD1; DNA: TGTGCCAGCTCAAACAGGGGCGACGACTATGGCTACACCTTC; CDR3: CASSNRGDDYGYTF
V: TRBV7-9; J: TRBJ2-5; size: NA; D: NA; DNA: TGTGCCAGCAGCTTAGTTGGCTTTATTTCGCGGGGAACGAAAGAGACCCAGTACTTC; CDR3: CASSLVGFISRGTKETQYF
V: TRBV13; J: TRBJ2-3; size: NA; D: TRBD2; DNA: TGTGCCAGCAGCCGACTCGCGGGGGGCACAGATACGCAGTATTTT; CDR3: CASSRLAGGTDTQYF
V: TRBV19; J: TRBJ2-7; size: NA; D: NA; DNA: TGTGCCAGTAGTATTGGGGAACCCTACGAGCAGTACTTC; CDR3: CASSIGEPYEQYF
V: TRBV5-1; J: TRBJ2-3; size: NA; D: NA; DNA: TGCGCCAGCAGCTTGGCCTCCGGCCCAGATACGCAGTATTTT; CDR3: CASSLASGPDTQYF
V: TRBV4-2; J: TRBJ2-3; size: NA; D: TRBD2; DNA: TGTGCCAGCAGCCAAGATAGCGGGGGGGAAGATACGCAGTATTTT; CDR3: CASSQDSGGEDTQYF
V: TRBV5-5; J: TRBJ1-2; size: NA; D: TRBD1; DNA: TGTGCCAGCAGCGCCGGGACAGGGGGTCTAGGCTATGGCTACACCTTC; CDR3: CASSAGTGGLGYGYTF
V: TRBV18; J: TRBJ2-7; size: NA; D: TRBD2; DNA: TGTGCCAGCTCACGTCTAGCGGGGGGTATCGATCACGAGCAGTACTTC; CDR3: CASSRLAGGIDHEQYF
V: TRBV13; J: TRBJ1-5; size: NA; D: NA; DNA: TGTGCCAGCAGCTTAGGGGGAAGCAATCAGCCCCAGCATTTT; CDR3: CASSLGGSNQPQHF
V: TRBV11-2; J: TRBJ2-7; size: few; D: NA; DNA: TGTGCCAGCAGCTTAGGTACCCCTTACGAGCAGTACTTC; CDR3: CASSLGTPYEQYF